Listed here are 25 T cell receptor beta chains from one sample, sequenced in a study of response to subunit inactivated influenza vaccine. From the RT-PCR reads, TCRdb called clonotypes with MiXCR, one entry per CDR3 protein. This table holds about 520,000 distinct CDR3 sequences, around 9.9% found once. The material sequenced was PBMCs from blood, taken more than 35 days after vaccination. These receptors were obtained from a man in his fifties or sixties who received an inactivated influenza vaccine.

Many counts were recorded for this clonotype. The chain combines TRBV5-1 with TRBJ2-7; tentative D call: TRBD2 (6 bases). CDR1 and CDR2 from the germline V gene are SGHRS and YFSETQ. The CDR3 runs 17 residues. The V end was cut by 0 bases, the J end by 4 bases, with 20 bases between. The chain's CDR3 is CASSLGSTSPTPYEQYF. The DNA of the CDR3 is TGCGCCAGCAGCTTGGGATCTACTAGCCCAACTCCTTACGAGCAGTACTTC.

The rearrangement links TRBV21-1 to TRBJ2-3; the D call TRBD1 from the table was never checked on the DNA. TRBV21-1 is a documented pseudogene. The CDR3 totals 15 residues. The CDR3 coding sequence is TGTGCCAGCAGCAAAGCGCCCGGGGTTCGGGATACGCAGTATTTT. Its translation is CASSKAPGVRDTQYF.

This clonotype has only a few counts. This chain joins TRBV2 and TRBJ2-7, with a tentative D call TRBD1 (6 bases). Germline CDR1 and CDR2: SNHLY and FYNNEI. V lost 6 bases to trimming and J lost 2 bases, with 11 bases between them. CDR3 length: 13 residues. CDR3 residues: CASRGWDTYEQYF. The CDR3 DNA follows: TGTGCCAGCAGGGGATGGGACACCTACGAGCAGTACTTC.

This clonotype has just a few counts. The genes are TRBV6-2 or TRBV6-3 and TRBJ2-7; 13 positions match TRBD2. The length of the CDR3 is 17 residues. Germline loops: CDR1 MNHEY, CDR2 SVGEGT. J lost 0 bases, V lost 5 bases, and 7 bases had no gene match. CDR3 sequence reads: CASSRTSGRTRSYEQYF. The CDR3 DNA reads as TGTGCCAGCAGTCGGACTAGCGGGAGAACTCGCTCCTACGAGCAGTACTTC.

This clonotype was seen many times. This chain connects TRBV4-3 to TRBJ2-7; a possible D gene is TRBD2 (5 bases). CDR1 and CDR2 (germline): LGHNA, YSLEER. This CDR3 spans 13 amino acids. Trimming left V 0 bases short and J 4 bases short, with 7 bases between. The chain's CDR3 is CASSQDRGYEQYF. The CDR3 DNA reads TGCGCCAGCAGCCAAGATCGCGGGTACGAGCAGTACTTC.

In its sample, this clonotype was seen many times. Here the CDR3 reads CASSLAASRGYNEQFF. The DNA of the CDR3 is TGTGCCAGCAGCTTGGCTGCTTCTCGGGGGTACAATGAGCAGTTCTTC. The chain uses TRBV5-5 and TRBJ2-1; D might be TRBD2 (6 bases). Germline CDR1 and CDR2: SGHKS and YYEKEE (reference sequence). With 0 bases removed from V and 4 bases from J, the gap between germline ends came to 14 bases. This CDR3 is built from 16 residues.

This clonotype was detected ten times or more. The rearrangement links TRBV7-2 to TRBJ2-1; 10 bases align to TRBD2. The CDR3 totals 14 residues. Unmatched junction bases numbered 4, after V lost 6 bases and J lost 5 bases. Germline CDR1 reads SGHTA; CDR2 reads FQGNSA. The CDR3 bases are TGTGCCAGCAGACTGGGACTAGCGCACAATGAGCAGTTCTTC. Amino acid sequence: CASRLGLAHNEQFF.

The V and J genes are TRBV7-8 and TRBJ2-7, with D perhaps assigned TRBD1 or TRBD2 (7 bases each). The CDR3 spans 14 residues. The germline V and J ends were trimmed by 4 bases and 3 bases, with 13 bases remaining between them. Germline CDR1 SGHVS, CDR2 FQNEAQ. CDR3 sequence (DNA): TGTGCCAGCAGCTCCAGGGGGGGCTACTACGAGCAGTACTTC. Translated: CASSSRGGYYEQYF.

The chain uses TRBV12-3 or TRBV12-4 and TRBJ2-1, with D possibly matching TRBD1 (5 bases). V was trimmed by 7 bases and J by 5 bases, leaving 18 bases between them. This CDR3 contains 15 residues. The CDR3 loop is CASTHRNRMDNEQFF. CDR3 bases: TGTGCCAGCACTCACAGGAATAGGATGGACAATGAGCAGTTCTTC.

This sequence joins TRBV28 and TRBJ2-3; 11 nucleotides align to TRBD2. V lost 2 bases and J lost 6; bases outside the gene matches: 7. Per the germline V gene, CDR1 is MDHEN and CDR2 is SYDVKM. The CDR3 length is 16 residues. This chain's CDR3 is CASSLVPSGRPDTQYF. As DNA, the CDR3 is TGTGCCAGCAGTTTAGTCCCTAGCGGGAGGCCCGATACGCAGTATTTT.

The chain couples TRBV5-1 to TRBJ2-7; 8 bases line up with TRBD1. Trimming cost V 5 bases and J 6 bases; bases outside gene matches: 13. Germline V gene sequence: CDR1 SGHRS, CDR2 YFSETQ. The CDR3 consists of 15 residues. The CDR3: CASRSEAGTGSEQYF. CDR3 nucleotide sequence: TGCGCCAGCAGATCCGAAGCCGGGACAGGCAGCGAGCAGTACTTC.

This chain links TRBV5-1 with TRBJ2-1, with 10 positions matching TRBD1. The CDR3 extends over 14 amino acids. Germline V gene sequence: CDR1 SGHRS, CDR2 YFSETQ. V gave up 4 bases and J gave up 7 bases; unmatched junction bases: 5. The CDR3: CASSRGQGENEQFF. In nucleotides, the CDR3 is TGCGCCAGCAGCCGCGGACAGGGGGAGAATGAGCAGTTCTTC.

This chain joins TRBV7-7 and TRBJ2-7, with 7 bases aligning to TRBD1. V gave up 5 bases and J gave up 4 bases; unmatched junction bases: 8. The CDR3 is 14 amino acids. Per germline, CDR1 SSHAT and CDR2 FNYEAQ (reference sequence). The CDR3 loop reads CASSVTGPPYEQYF. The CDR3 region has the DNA TGTGCCAGCAGCGTGACAGGGCCCCCTTACGAGCAGTACTTC.

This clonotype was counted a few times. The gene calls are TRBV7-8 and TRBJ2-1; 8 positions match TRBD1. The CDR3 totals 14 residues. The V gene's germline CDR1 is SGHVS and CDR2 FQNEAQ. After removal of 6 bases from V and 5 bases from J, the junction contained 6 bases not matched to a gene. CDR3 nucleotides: TGTGCCAGCAGAAAAGGGACAGGAGACAATGAGCAGTTCTTC. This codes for CASRKGTGDNEQFF.

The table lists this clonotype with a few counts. In DNA, the CDR3 is TGTGCCAGCAGTTTCCGTATCGGCTTGCCCTACAATGAGCAGTTCTTC. Amino acid sequence: CASSFRIGLPYNEQFF. The V call is TRBV12-3 or TRBV12-4, the J call TRBJ2-1; D ambiguous. The CDR3 loop spans 16 amino acids. The V and J ends lost 3 bases and 2 bases respectively, with 14 bases between them.

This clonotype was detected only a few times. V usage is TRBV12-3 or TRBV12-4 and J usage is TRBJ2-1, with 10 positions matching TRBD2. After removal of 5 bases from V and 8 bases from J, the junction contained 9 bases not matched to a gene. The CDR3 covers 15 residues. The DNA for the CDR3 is TGTGCCAGCAGTCCCCAGCGGGGGGGCTTAGATGAGCAGTTCTTC. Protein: CASSPQRGGLDEQFF.

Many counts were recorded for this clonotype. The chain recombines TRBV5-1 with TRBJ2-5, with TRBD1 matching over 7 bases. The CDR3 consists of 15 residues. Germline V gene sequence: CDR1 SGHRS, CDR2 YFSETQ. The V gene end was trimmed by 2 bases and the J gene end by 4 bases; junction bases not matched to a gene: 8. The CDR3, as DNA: TGCGCCAGCAGCTTAGCAGGACAGGACCTAGAGACCCAGTACTTC. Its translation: CASSLAGQDLETQYF.

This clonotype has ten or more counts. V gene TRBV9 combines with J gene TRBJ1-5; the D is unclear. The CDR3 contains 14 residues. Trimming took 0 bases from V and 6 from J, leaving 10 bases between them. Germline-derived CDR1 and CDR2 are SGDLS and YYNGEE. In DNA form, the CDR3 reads TGTGCCAGCAGCGTAGGTGAAGTGTTTCAGCCCCAGCATTTT. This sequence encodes CASSVGEVFQPQHF.

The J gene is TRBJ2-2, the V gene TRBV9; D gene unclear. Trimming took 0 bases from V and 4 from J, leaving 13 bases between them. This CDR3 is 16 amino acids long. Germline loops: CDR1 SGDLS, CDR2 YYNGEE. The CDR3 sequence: CASSVAAVLGTGELFF. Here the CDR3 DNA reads TGTGCCAGCAGCGTAGCCGCAGTTCTTGGCACCGGGGAGCTGTTTTTT.

The CDR3 DNA is TGCGCCAGCAGCTCCGAAGGGGATACGCAGTATTTT. Residues: CASSSEGDTQYF. The chain couples TRBV5-1 to TRBJ2-3; D is unresolved. V lost 3 bases and J lost 6, with 8 bases in between. The CDR3 contains 12 residues. Germline CDR1 and CDR2: SGHRS and YFSETQ.

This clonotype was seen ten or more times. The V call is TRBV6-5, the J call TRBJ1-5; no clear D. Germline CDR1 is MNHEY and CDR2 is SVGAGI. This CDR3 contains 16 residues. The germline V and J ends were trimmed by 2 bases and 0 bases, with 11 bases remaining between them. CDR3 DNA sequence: TGTGCCAGCAGTTACGGCCCCCAGTATAGCAATCAGCCCCAGCATTTT. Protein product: CASSYGPQYSNQPQHF.

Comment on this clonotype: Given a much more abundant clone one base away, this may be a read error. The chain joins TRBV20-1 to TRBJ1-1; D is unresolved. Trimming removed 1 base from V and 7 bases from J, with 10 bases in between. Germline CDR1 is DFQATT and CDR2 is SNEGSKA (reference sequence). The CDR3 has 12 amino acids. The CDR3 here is CSARVWRCEAFF. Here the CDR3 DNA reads TGCAGTGCTAGAGTGTGGAGATGTGAAGCTTTCTTT.

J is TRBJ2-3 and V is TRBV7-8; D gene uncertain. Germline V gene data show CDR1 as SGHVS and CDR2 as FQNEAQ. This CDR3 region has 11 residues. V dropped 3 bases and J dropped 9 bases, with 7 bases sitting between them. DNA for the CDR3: TGTGCCAGCAGCTTGAGTATGACGCAGTATTTT. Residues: CASSLSMTQYF.

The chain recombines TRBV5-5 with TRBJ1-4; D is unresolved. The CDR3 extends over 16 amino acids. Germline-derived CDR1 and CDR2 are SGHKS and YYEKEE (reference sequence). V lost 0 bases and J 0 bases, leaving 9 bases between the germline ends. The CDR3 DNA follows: TGTGCCAGCAGCTTGGATAGACGATCAACTAATGAAAAACTGTTTTTT. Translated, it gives CASSLDRRSTNEKLFF.

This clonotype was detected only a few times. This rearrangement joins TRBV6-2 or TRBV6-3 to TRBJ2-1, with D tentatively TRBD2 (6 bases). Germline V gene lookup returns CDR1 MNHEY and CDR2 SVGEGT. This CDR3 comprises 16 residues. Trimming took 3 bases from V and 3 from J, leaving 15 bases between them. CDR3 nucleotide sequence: TGTGCCAGCAGTTATCTTCCGGGAGAAATCTACAATGAGCAGTTCTTC. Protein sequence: CASSYLPGEIYNEQFF.